This T cell receptor (beta chain) was captured by sequencing in a study of blood T cell repertoires in COVID-19. Only one count was recorded for this clone. Adults between roughly 18 and 100 years of age took part from fewer than 30 US areas. The V and J ends lost 3 bases and 9 bases respectively, with 19 bases between them. The length of the CDR3 is 15 residues. CDR1 is LNHDA, CDR2 SQIVND, per germline (reference sequence). How the authors handled the data: Estimation of nucleated cell counts was performed using reference gene primer amplification. Assay used: immunoSEQ multiplex PCR; TCRdb lists only in-frame clones, some missing. V and J calls and clone size follow that table, whereas D and trimming were derived from the DNA. The profile covers around 250,000 clones, with approximately 90% appearing a single time and 1.2% taken by the ten largest.

This sequence was found in a human donor in a cohort exposed to, infected with or recovered from COVID-19 (not recorded which). The donor label of this sample is uncertain. The specimen was PBMCs or T cells enriched from blood (not recorded which). This chain uses TRBV19 with TRBJ2-3, with D possibly matching TRBD1 (5 bases). The CDR3 loop reads CASSIPGSLITTQYF. Here the CDR3 DNA reads TGTGCCAGTAGTATCCCAGGGTCCCTAATCACGACGCAGTATTTT.